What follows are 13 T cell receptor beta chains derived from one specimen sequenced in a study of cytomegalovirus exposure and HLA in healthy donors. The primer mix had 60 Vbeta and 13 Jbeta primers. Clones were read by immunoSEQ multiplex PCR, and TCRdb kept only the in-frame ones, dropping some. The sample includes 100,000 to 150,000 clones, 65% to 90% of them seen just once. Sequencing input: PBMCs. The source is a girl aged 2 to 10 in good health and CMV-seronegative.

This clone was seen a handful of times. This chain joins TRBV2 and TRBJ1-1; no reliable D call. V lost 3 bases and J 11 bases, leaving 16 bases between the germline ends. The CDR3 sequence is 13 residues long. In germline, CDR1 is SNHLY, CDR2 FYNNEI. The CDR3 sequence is CASSDRGTGDAFF. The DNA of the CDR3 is TGTGCCAGCAGTGACCGGGGTACGGGTGATGCTTTCTTT.

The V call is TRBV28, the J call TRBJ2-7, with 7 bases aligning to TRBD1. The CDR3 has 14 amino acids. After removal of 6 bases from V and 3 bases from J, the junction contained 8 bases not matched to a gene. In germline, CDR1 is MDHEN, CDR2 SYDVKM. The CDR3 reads CASRPQTGNYEQYF. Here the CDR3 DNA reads TGTGCCAGCAGACCCCAGACAGGGAACTACGAGCAGTACTTC.

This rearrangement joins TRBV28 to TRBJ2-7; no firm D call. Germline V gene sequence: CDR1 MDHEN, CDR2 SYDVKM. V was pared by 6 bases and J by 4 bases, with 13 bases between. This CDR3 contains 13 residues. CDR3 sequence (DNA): TGTGCCAGCAGCACTTACGTCCCATACGAGCAGTACTTC. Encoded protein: CASSTYVPYEQYF.

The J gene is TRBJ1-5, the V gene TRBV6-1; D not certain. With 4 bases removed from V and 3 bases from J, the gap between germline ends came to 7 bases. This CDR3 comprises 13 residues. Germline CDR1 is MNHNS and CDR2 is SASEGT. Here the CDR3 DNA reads TGTGCCAGCAGTGCCGGGATCAATCAGCCCCAGCATTTT. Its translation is CASSAGINQPQHF.

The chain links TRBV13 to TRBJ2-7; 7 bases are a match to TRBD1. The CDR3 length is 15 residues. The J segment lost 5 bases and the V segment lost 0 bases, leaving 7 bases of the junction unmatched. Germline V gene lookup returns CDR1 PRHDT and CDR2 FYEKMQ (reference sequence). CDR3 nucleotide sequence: TGTGCCAGCAGCTTAGGGGTCGACAGGGCCCACGAGCAGTACTTC. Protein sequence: CASSLGVDRAHEQYF.

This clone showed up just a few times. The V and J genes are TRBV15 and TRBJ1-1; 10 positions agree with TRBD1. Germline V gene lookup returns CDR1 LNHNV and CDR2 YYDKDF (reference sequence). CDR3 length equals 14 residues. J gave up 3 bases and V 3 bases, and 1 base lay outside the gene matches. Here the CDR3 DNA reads TGTGCCACCAGCAGGGGACAGGGGTACACTGAAGCTTTCTTT. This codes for CATSRGQGYTEAFF.

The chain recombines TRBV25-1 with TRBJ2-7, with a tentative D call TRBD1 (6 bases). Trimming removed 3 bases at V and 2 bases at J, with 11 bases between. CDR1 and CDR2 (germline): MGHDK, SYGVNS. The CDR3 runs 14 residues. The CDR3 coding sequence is TGTGCCAGCAGTGACAACAGGGTCGCCTACGAGCAGTACTTC. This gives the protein CASSDNRVAYEQYF.

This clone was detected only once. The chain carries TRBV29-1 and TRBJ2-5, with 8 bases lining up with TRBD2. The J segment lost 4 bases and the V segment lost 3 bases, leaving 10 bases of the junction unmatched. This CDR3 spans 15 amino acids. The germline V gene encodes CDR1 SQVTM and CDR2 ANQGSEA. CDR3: CSVEARGGHRETQYF. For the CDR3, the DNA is TGCAGCGTTGAGGCCCGGGGGGGCCACCGAGAGACCCAGTACTTC.

The CDR3 reads CASSPQPGTENTEAFF. The CDR3 coding sequence is TGTGCCAGCAGCCCTCAACCCGGGACAGAAAACACTGAAGCTTTCTTT. V usage is TRBV9 and J usage is TRBJ1-1; 7 nucleotides line up with TRBD1. With V trimmed by 4 bases and J by 2 bases, 11 bases remained unmatched. The CDR3 contains 16 residues. The germline CDR1 and CDR2 sequences are SGDLS and YYNGEE.

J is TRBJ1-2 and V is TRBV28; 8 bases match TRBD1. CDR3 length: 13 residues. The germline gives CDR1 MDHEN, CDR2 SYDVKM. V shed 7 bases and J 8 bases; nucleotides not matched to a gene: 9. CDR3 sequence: CASTSQGARGYTF. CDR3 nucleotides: TGTGCCAGCACCTCCCAGGGGGCACGGGGCTACACCTTC.

Here the CDR3 DNA reads TGCGCCAGCAGCTTGAGGGGGCGCAGGGATGAAAAACTGTTTTTT. It translates to CASSLRGRRDEKLFF. The chain uses TRBV5-1 and TRBJ1-4; 7 nucleotides align to TRBD1. The CDR3 loop spans 15 amino acids. With 1 base clipped from V and 6 bases from J, the junction kept 6 bases outside the gene matches. The germline CDR1 and CDR2 sequences are SGHRS and YFSETQ.

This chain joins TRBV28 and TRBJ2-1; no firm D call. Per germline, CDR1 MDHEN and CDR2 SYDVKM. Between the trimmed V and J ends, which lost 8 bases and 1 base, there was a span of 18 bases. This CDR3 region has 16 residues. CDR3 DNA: TGTGCCAGCTATCCGCCAAGGAGTCTTTCCTACAATGAGCAGTTCTTC. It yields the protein CASYPPRSLSYNEQFF.

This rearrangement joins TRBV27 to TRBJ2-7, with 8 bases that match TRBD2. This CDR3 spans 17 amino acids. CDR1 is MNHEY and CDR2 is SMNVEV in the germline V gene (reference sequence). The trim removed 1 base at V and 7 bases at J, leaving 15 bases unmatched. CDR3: CASSLYYGGSGRREQYF. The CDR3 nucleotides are TGTGCCAGCAGTTTATACTATGGCGGGAGCGGGAGAAGAGAGCAGTACTTC.